This T cell receptor (beta chain) was sequenced for a study of blood T cell repertoires in COVID-19. The wider study: The study drew acute and convalescent COVID-19 samples from the United States, Italy and Spain.

V dropped 3 bases and J dropped 2 bases, with 10 bases sitting between them. Germline loops: CDR1 SEHNR, CDR2 FQNEAQ (reference sequence). The CDR3 contains 14 residues. Repertoires were generated with immunoSEQ multiplex PCR, while TCRdb's copy carries only in-frame clones and drops some. This repertoire shows about 40,000 clones, 87% found once; its top ten account for roughly a tenth. This clonotype originated in a woman of 80 years or more with active COVID-19. The material sequenced was peripheral blood. The chain links TRBV7-9 to TRBJ2-5; D remains ambiguous. The CDR3 sequence: CASSLYNNQETQYF. The CDR3 DNA reads TGTGCCAGCAGCTTGTATAACAATCAAGAGACCCAGTACTTC.